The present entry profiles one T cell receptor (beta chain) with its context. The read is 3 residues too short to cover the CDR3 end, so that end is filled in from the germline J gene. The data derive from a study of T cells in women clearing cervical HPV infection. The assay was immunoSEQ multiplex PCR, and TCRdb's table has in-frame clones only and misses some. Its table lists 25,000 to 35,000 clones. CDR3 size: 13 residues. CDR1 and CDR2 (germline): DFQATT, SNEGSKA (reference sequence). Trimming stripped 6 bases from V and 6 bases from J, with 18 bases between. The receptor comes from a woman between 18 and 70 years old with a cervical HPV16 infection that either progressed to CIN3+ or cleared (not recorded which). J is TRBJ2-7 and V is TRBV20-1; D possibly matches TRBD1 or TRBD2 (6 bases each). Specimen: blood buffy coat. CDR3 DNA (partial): TGCAGTGCAGGGGAGGACGTGGGGGCCGAG. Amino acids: CSAGEDVGAE. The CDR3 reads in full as CSAGEDVGAEQYF.